The 24 T cell receptor beta chains in this list originate from one sample, sequenced in a study of blood T cell repertoires in COVID-19. Profiling relied on immunoSEQ multiplex PCR, and the TCRdb table lists in-frame clones only, not all of them. Among about 120,000 clones listed, roughly 82% were seen once. Sequencing was done on a sample of peripheral blood. The receptors were sampled from a woman aged 60 to 75 with acute or convalescent COVID-19.

This clone has a single count. The rearrangement joins TRBV5-1 to TRBJ1-1; tentative D call: TRBD1 (6 bases). Per germline, CDR1 SGHRS and CDR2 YFSETQ. The length of the CDR3 is 15 residues. V was pared by 3 bases and J by 5 bases, with 17 bases between. The CDR3 protein is CASSSLMGRGTEAFF. CDR3 bases: TGCGCCAGCAGCTCCCTAATGGGGAGGGGGACTGAAGCTTTCTTT. The full variable domain, its missing parts supplied by reference TRBV5-1 and TRBJ1-1, is KAGVTQTPRYLIKTRGQQVTLSCSPISGHRSVSWYQQTPGQGLQFLFEYFSETQRNKGNFPGRFSGRQFSNSRSEMNVSTLELGDSALYLCASSSLMGRGTEAFFGQGTRLTVV.

The chain links TRBV2 to TRBJ2-7; 10 nucleotides agree with TRBD2. J lost 7 bases, V lost 6 bases, and 9 bases had no gene match. CDR1 SNHLY and CDR2 FYNNEI come from the germline V gene. CDR3 length: 14 amino acids. The CDR3 sequence: CASSFTSGDGEQYF. DNA of the CDR3: TGTGCCAGCAGCTTTACTAGCGGGGATGGGGAGCAGTACTTC.

The chain joins TRBV30 to TRBJ2-5; possibly TRBD2 for D (7 bases). The CDR3 spans 13 residues. In germline, CDR1 is GTSNPN, CDR2 SVGIG (reference sequence). Trimming took off 2 bases at V and 3 bases at J, with 10 bases between the two ends. In DNA form, the CDR3 reads TGTGCCTGGAGTAGGGGGGGGAAAGAGACCCAGTACTTC. Amino acids: CAWSRGGKETQYF.

The chain uses TRBV6-5 and TRBJ1-6; 9 positions agree with TRBD1. Trimming took 6 bases from V and 7 from J; bases not matched to a gene: 7. This CDR3 spans 15 amino acids. Germline V gene sequence: CDR1 MNHEY, CDR2 SVGAGI. CDR3 sequence: CASRRQQGANSPLHF. The CDR3 coding sequence is TGTGCCAGCAGGCGACAACAGGGGGCCAATTCACCCCTCCACTTT.

This clone has just a few counts. The gene calls are TRBV15 and TRBJ1-4; TRBD1 aligns across 7 bases. Germline CDR1 reads LNHNV; CDR2 reads YYDKDF (reference sequence). The CDR3 covers 15 residues. The V segment lost 2 bases and the J segment 8 bases; nucleotides outside the gene matches: 8. CDR3 bases: TGTGCCACCAGCAGAACGGGACAGCTTCAGGAAAAACTGTTTTTT. Its translation is CATSRTGQLQEKLFF.

The genes are TRBV9 and TRBJ2-2; 13 positions agree with TRBD2. CDR1 is SGDLS and CDR2 is YYNGEE in the germline V gene. V shed 1 base and J 5 bases; nucleotides not matched to a gene: 8. The CDR3 extends over 18 amino acids. This chain's CDR3 is CASSVQIGTSGETGELFF. CDR3 coding DNA: TGTGCCAGCAGCGTACAGATCGGGACTAGCGGGGAGACCGGGGAGCTGTTTTTT.

V is TRBV6-5 and J is TRBJ1-1; D not resolved. The CDR3 length is 14 residues. The germline V gene encodes CDR1 MNHEY and CDR2 SVGAGI. Trimming left V 5 bases short and J 4 bases short, with 14 bases between. The CDR3 is CASSLLGVGTEAFF. CDR3 DNA sequence: TGTGCCAGCAGTCTCCTAGGAGTGGGCACTGAAGCTTTCTTT.

The V call is TRBV5-1, the J call TRBJ1-2; 7 bases agree with TRBD1. There are 16 residues in the CDR3. V gave up 4 bases and J gave up 1 base; unmatched junction bases: 10. Germline CDR1 reads SGHRS; CDR2 reads YFSETQ. For the CDR3, the DNA is TGCGCCAGCAGCCACCGGGACAGTCTTTTTAACTATGGCTACACCTTC. Translated, it gives CASSHRDSLFNYGYTF.

The chain links TRBV6-1 to TRBJ1-2; 7 bases fit TRBD1. The CDR3 totals 14 residues. J lost 5 bases, V lost 2 bases, and 5 bases had no gene match. Looked up from germline, CDR1 is MNHNS and CDR2 is SASEGT. The CDR3 DNA is TGTGCCAGCAGTGAAATAGGGACAGTTTATGGCTACACCTTC. It is translated as CASSEIGTVYGYTF.

CDR3 in DNA: TGTGCCAGCAGCTCTACCGGGACAGTTAATTCACCCCTCCACTTT. Protein: CASSSTGTVNSPLHF. The genes are TRBV9 and TRBJ1-6; TRBD1 matches at 7 bases. The J segment lost 6 bases and the V segment lost 4 bases, leaving 7 bases of the junction unmatched. Germline CDR1 and CDR2: SGDLS and YYNGEE. CDR3 length: 15 residues.

This chain joins TRBV24-1 and TRBJ1-3; 10 nucleotides align to TRBD1. CDR1 and CDR2 (germline): KGHDR, SFDVKD. The V gene end was trimmed by 9 bases and the J gene end by 3 bases; junction bases not matched to a gene: 13. This CDR3 is 17 amino acids long. CDR3 in DNA: TGTGCCACCGGCCAGGACAGGGGGGGCCCTGGTGGAAACACCATATATTTT. Encoded protein: CATGQDRGGPGGNTIYF.

The chain employs TRBV11-3 and TRBJ2-7, with a possible D match to TRBD1 (6 bases). CDR3 length equals 15 residues. Germline values: CDR1 SGHNT, CDR2 YENEEA. Trimming took 4 bases from V and 2 from J, leaving 15 bases between them. The CDR3 sequence: CASSSTTGFTYEQYF. The CDR3 bases are TGTGCCAGCAGCTCAACTACAGGGTTTACCTACGAGCAGTACTTC.

Only one count was recorded for this clone. The chain is built from TRBV7-2 and TRBJ1-4; 9 bases match TRBD1. Per the germline V gene, CDR1 is SGHTA and CDR2 is FQGNSA. V lost 11 bases to trimming and J lost 5 bases; unmatched junction nucleotides: 6. CDR3 length equals 13 residues. The CDR3 loop reads CAAGDRENEKLFF. CDR3 sequence (DNA): TGTGCCGCCGGGGACAGGGAAAATGAAAAACTGTTTTTT.

The V and J genes are TRBV4-3 and TRBJ1-2; no firm D call. V lost 1 base to trimming and J lost 2 bases, with 11 bases between them. The length of the CDR3 is 15 residues. CDR1 and CDR2 from the germline V gene are LGHNA and YSLEER. Written as DNA, the CDR3 is TGCGCCAGCAGCCAAGGGAGGGTCCCAAACTATGGCTACACCTTC. This encodes CASSQGRVPNYGYTF.

This clone was found once. V usage is TRBV9 and J usage is TRBJ2-2, with D perhaps TRBD1 (5 bases). Deletions cut 4 bases from V and 7 bases from J, with 14 bases between. CDR3 length equals 14 residues. Germline CDR1 is SGDLS and CDR2 is YYNGEE. CDR3 DNA: TGTGCCAGCAGCCTTAGGGGTGTTGACGGGGAGCTGTTTTTT. Translated: CASSLRGVDGELFF.

The V call is TRBV4-2, the J call TRBJ1-4; D is perhaps TRBD1 (5 bases). CDR3 size: 15 residues. V shed 1 base and J shed 4 bases, with 10 bases lying between them. Germline lookup yields CDR1 LGHNA and CDR2 YNFKEQ. The CDR3: CASSQAGSGNEKLFF. The CDR3 DNA reads TGTGCCAGCAGCCAAGCAGGGTCGGGTAATGAAAAACTGTTTTTT.

The chain links TRBV21-1 to TRBJ1-6. TRBV21-1 is described as a pseudogene. CDR3 length: 18 amino acids. The CDR3, as DNA: TGTGCCAGCAGCAAAGGTCACGGGAAGAGCTCCTATAATTCACCCCTCCACTTT. This translates into CASSKGHGKSSYNSPLHF.

The CDR3 DNA is TGTGCCAGCAGCCAATTCCGGGACTCACCCACGGAAACGCAGTATTTT. Protein: CASSQFRDSPTETQYF. The genes are TRBV4-2 and TRBJ2-3; maybe TRBD2 (6 bases). The V gene lost 2 bases and the J gene lost 9 bases, with 21 bases spanning the gap. CDR3 length: 16 residues. Germline CDR1 reads LGHNA; CDR2 reads YNFKEQ.

The rearrangement uses TRBV6-5 and TRBJ1-2; 10 bases map to TRBD1. J lost 9 bases, V lost 2 bases, and 3 bases had no gene match. The germline V gene encodes CDR1 MNHEY and CDR2 SVGAGI. CDR3 size: 13 residues. The CDR3 nucleotides are TGTGCCAGCAGTTACGCGGGACAGGGGCGCTACACCTTC. It encodes CASSYAGQGRYTF.

The chain combines TRBV4-3 with TRBJ2-2; D perhaps matches TRBD2 (7 bases). CDR1 is LGHNA, CDR2 YSLEER, per germline. CDR3 size: 15 residues. The ends were cut back, 0 bases at V and 5 bases at J, with 10 bases in the middle. CDR3 loop: CASSQEQGGTGELFF. The CDR3 DNA reads as TGCGCCAGCAGCCAAGAACAGGGAGGGACCGGGGAGCTGTTTTTT.

The CDR3 nucleotides are TGTGCTAGTGGTATTGGACTAGCGGGGAGTTTCTCCTACAATGAGCAGTTCTTC. This encodes CASGIGLAGSFSYNEQFF. The rearrangement joins TRBV12-5 to TRBJ2-1, with 12 nucleotides matching TRBD2. The J segment lost 0 bases and the V segment lost 5 bases, leaving 8 bases of the junction unmatched. The germline V gene encodes CDR1 LGHNT and CDR2 FRNRAP. The CDR3 length is 18 residues.

This clone was seen just once. V usage is TRBV30 and J usage is TRBJ1-2; 9 bases agree with TRBD1. The CDR3 is 16 residues long. Germline V gives CDR1 GTSNPN, CDR2 SVGIG (reference sequence). The trim removed 8 bases at V and 2 bases at J, leaving 15 bases unmatched. CDR3 nucleotide sequence: TGTGCCGGCGGGGGTACGCCGGGACAGGGAAACTATGGCTACACCTTC. The encoded protein is CAGGGTPGQGNYGYTF.

The chain combines TRBV5-4 with TRBJ2-5; D call uncertain. Germline CDR1 and CDR2: SGHNT and YYREEE (reference sequence). This CDR3 is 13 amino acids long. V lost 4 bases to trimming and J lost 1 base, with 8 bases between them. CDR3 amino acids: CASSLPTQETQYF. Written as DNA, the CDR3 is TGTGCCAGCAGCCTTCCTACCCAAGAGACCCAGTACTTC.

This chain joins TRBV15 and TRBJ1-1, with a tentative D call TRBD1 (6 bases). Germline CDR1 reads LNHNV; CDR2 reads YYDKDF (reference sequence). The CDR3 length is 13 residues. Between the trimmed V and J ends, which lost 3 bases and 11 bases, there was a span of 16 bases. In DNA form, the CDR3 reads TGTGCCACCAGCAGGACCAGGGGATCCGAGGCTTTCTTT. Amino acid sequence: CATSRTRGSEAFF.